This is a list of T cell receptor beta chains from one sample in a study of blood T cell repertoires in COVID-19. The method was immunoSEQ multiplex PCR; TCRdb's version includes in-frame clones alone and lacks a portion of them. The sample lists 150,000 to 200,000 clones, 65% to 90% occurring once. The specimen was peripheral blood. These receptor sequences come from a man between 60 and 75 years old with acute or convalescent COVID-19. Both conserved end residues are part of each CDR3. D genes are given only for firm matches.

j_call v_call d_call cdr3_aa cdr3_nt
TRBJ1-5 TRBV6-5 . CASRQGGGQPQHF TGTGCCAGCAGACAGGGTGGGGGTCAGCCCCAGCATTTT
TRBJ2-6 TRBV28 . CASSLLGAGANVLTF TGTGCCAGCAGTTTATTGGGGGCCGGGGCCAACGTCCTGACTTTC
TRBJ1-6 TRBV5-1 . CASSLKLDSPLHF TGCGCCAGCAGCTTGAAGTTAGATTCGCCCCTCCACTTT
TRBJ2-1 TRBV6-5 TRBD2 CASGSPPSGPYNEQFF TGTGCCAGCGGTTCCCCCCCTAGCGGGCCCTACAATGAGCAGTTCTTC
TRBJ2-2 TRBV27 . CASSLSRGWTGELFF TGTGCCAGCAGTTTAAGCAGGGGCTGGACCGGGGAGCTGTTTTTT
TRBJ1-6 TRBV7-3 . CASSQGGSYNSPLHF TGTGCCAGCAGCCAAGGGGGCTCCTATAATTCACCCCTCCACTTT
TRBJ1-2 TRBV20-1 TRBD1 CSASKQGSYGYTF TGCAGTGCTAGTAAACAGGGGTCCTATGGCTACACCTTC
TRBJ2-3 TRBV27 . CASSQASTDTQYF TGTGCCAGCAGTCAGGCTAGCACAGATACGCAGTATTTT
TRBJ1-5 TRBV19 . CASSDYTYSNQPQHF TGTGCCAGTAGCGATTATACTTATAGCAATCAGCCCCAGCATTTT
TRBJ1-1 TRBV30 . CAWRPRGWTENTEAFF TGTGCCTGGAGGCCAAGGGGGTGGACAGAAAACACTGAAGCTTTCTTT